A selection of T cell receptor beta chains follows, all from one sample in a study of CD8+ T cells in alopecia areata. TCRdb's table, derived via immunoSEQ multiplex PCR, lists solely in-frame clones and lacks some. This repertoire shows under 150,000 clones, about four fifths found once; its top ten account for around a quarter. The specimen comprised CD8+ T cells sorted from blood, sampled at week 4, from a patient treated with tofacitinib. These receptor sequences come from a human donor with alopecia areata. Each CDR3 is given without its conserved first and last residue. The order of the fields is CDR3 length, V gene, J gene, CDR3 protein.

len: 12; v_gene: TRBV30; j_gene: TRBJ2-1; CDR3aa: AWRTGGLNNEQF
len: 11; v_gene: TRBV7-9; j_gene: TRBJ1-2; CDR3aa: ASSFPPDPGYT
len: 11; v_gene: TRBV5-1; j_gene: TRBJ2-5; CDR3aa: ASRSGAGETQY
len: 14; v_gene: TRBV7-6; j_gene: TRBJ2-2; CDR3aa: ASSLGWGLGTGELF
len: 8; v_gene: TRBV20-1; j_gene: TRBJ1-2; CDR3aa: SAADYGYT
len: 13; v_gene: TRBV6-5; j_gene: TRBJ2-7; CDR3aa: ASSYGGTVSYEQY
len: 13; v_gene: TRBV18; j_gene: TRBJ1-2; CDR3aa: ASSPRVGQGYGYT
len: 11; v_gene: TRBV7-9; j_gene: TRBJ1-2; CDR3aa: ASSPVSNYGYT
len: 13; v_gene: TRBV23-1; j_gene: TRBJ2-2; CDR3aa: ASRFDRGNTGELF
len: 13; v_gene: TRBV6-5; j_gene: TRBJ2-2; CDR3aa: ASSYSIDNTGELF
len: 12; v_gene: TRBV6-5; j_gene: TRBJ1-1; CDR3aa: ASSYSSSNTEAF
len: 12; v_gene: TRBV13; j_gene: TRBJ2-1; CDR3aa: ASSTETGNNEQF
len: 13; v_gene: TRBV6-5; j_gene: TRBJ2-7; CDR3aa: ASSYSRSQPYEQY
len: 10; v_gene: TRBV29-1; j_gene: TRBJ2-7; CDR3aa: SASGGGNEQY
len: 12; v_gene: TRBV27; j_gene: TRBJ1-2; CDR3aa: ASRLVGGNYGYT
len: 13; v_gene: TRBV19; j_gene: TRBJ1-1; CDR3aa: ASSAVALLGTEAF
len: 14; v_gene: TRBV7-9; j_gene: TRBJ2-3; CDR3aa: ASSLVAGGDGDTQY
len: 14; v_gene: TRBV4-1; j_gene: TRBJ2-7; CDR3aa: ASSQVLRGASYEQY
len: 13; v_gene: TRBV29-1; j_gene: TRBJ2-7; CDR3aa: SVLTSGGAIYEQY
len: 11; v_gene: TRBV19; j_gene: TRBJ1-6; CDR3aa: ASSWGGNSPLH
len: 12; v_gene: TRBV10-2; j_gene: TRBJ2-7; CDR3aa: ASRRPEVANEQY
len: 9; v_gene: TRBV2; j_gene: TRBJ2-7; CDR3aa: ASSERRVQY
len: 12; v_gene: TRBV30; j_gene: TRBJ1-1; CDR3aa: AWSLDGVNTEAF
len: 15; v_gene: TRBV7-2; j_gene: TRBJ2-5; CDR3aa: ASSPWGLAGGQETQY
len: 12; v_gene: TRBV6-5; j_gene: TRBJ2-7; CDR3aa: ASSPRGDAYEQY
len: 13; v_gene: TRBV5-1; j_gene: TRBJ2-7; CDR3aa: ASSYIGQGNYEQY
len: 12; v_gene: TRBV9; j_gene: TRBJ2-1; CDR3aa: ASSGAGSYNEQF
len: 14; v_gene: TRBV5-4; j_gene: TRBJ2-5; CDR3aa: ASSFKLAGDQETQY
len: 15; v_gene: TRBV4-1; j_gene: TRBJ2-7; CDR3aa: ASSQLITGGSTYEQY
len: 13; v_gene: TRBV6-4; j_gene: TRBJ2-3; CDR3aa: ASSVPRVGTDTQY
len: 15; v_gene: TRBV7-2; j_gene: TRBJ2-1; CDR3aa: ASSLAKLAGGRNEQF
len: 14; v_gene: TRBV29-1; j_gene: TRBJ2-5; CDR3aa: SVEASGGEYQETQY
len: 9; v_gene: TRBV7-9; j_gene: TRBJ2-5; CDR3aa: ASSPYETQY
len: 13; v_gene: TRBV6-5; j_gene: TRBJ2-2; CDR3aa: ASGGQYSNTGELF
len: 13; v_gene: TRBV15; j_gene: TRBJ2-1; CDR3aa: ATSRLAGAYNEQF
len: 13; v_gene: TRBV14; j_gene: TRBJ2-1; CDR3aa: ASSLTGGEYNEQF
len: 16; v_gene: TRBV4-2; j_gene: TRBJ2-5; CDR3aa: ASSQDFYGARGQETQY
len: 14; v_gene: TRBV7-8; j_gene: TRBJ2-7; CDR3aa: ASSAPIQGAGDEQY
len: 13; v_gene: TRBV2; j_gene: TRBJ1-2; CDR3aa: ASSSPGQGLYGYT
len: 13; v_gene: TRBV2; j_gene: TRBJ2-7; CDR3aa: ATGPLEGTSYEQY
len: 11; v_gene: TRBV7-2; j_gene: TRBJ2-3; CDR3aa: ASSFLRVDTQY
len: 9; v_gene: TRBV29-1; j_gene: TRBJ2-4; CDR3aa: SVEVAGQKD
len: 10; v_gene: TRBV9; j_gene: TRBJ2-1; CDR3aa: ASTRDGNEQF
len: 12; v_gene: TRBV9; j_gene: TRBJ2-7; CDR3aa: ASSVSDSSYEQY
len: 11; v_gene: TRBV30; j_gene: TRBJ1-1; CDR3aa: AWSQGFRTEAF
len: 13; v_gene: TRBV15; j_gene: TRBJ2-1; CDR3aa: ATSTRGGRYNEQF
len: 16; v_gene: TRBV5-4; j_gene: TRBJ2-2; CDR3aa: ASSSWTSGAWGTGELF
len: 12; v_gene: TRBV10-3; j_gene: TRBJ2-2; CDR3aa: AISLGQGEEELF
len: 15; v_gene: TRBV7-6; j_gene: TRBJ1-6; CDR3aa: ASSLGQVHSYNSPLH
len: 13; v_gene: TRBV7-9; j_gene: TRBJ2-1; CDR3aa: ASSPPISANNEQF
len: 12; v_gene: TRBV11-2; j_gene: TRBJ1-1; CDR3aa: ASSFRQGWAEAF